What follows is one T cell receptor (beta chain) and its context. V lost 6 bases to trimming and J lost 5 bases, with 10 bases between them. CDR1 and CDR2 (germline): SGHTA, FQGNSA. The CDR3 loop spans 12 amino acids. These data belong to a study of blood T cell repertoires in COVID-19. For the study at large: Collection of acute and convalescent COVID-19 samples took place in the United States, Italy and Spain.

In the source study's methods: By means of reference gene primer amplification, nucleated cell counts were estimated. TCRdb's copy holds only in-frame clones and misses some; the assay was immunoSEQ multiplex PCR. That table gives V, J and clone size, and the DNA gave D and trimming. Of about 140,000 clones in the sample, around 82% were seen once. The chain joins TRBV7-2 to TRBJ1-2; D remains ambiguous. The source material was peripheral blood. The clonotype was recovered from a woman between 55 and 75 years old with acute or convalescent COVID-19. The CDR3 here is CASRMEVYGYTF. The CDR3 DNA sequence: TGTGCCAGCAGGATGGAGGTGTATGGCTACACCTTC.